These 30 T cell receptor beta chains came from one sample sequenced in a study of identical twins. One entry per CDR3 protein results from TCRdb running MiXCR on the 5' RACE reads. The table records approximately 670,000 distinct CDR3 sequences, around 5.7% of them present only once. The material sequenced was naive T cells sorted from blood. All receptors come from a man younger than 35 in good health.

This clonotype was recorded many times. The chain combines TRBV12-3 or TRBV12-4 with TRBJ2-1; D unresolved. The V and J ends lost 3 bases and 5 bases respectively, with 8 bases between them. This CDR3 is built from 13 residues. The CDR3 protein is CASSFGSDNEQFF. Here the CDR3 DNA reads TGTGCCAGCAGTTTCGGAAGTGACAATGAGCAGTTCTTC.

This clonotype came up many times. V usage is TRBV24-1 and J usage is TRBJ2-3, with 16 bases lining up with TRBD2. Germline V gives CDR1 KGHDR, CDR2 SFDVKD. The CDR3 is 20 amino acids. The V gene end was trimmed by 2 bases and the J gene end by 5 bases; junction bases not matched to a gene: 12. CDR3 residues: CATSDSGLAGGPTYGDTQYF. The CDR3 DNA reads as TGTGCCACCAGTGATTCGGGACTAGCGGGAGGGCCGACGTACGGAGATACGCAGTATTTT.

There are many counts of this clonotype. V is TRBV29-1 and J is TRBJ1-1; TRBD1 aligns across 8 bases. This CDR3 is 14 amino acids long. CDR1 SQVTM and CDR2 ANQGSEA come from the germline V gene. J gave up 5 bases and V 3 bases, and 8 bases lay outside the gene matches. The DNA for the CDR3 is TGCAGCGTTGAGTCCGACAGGGGTCGGACTGAAGCTTTCTTT. It encodes CSVESDRGRTEAFF. Full variable domain (remainder filled in from reference TRBV29-1 and TRBJ1-1): SAVISQKPSRDICQRGTSLTIQCQVDSQVTMMFWYRQQPGQSLTLIATANQGSEATYESGFVIDKFPISRPNLTFSTLTVSNMSPEDSSIYLCSVESDRGRTEAFFGQGTRLTVV.

This clonotype has a handful of counts. The V gene is TRBV21-1, the J gene TRBJ1-3; the table calls TRBD1, which could not be checked here. TRBV21-1 is labeled a pseudogene. This CDR3 has 16 amino acids. The CDR3 DNA reads TGTGCCAGCAGCATCCTCCGGGACAGGGGGCCGAACACCATATATTTT. This gives the protein CASSILRDRGPNTIYF.

This clonotype was counted a few times. The chain is built from TRBV2 and TRBJ1-5; tentative D call: TRBD1 (6 bases). V was shortened by 7 bases and J by 4 bases, with 14 bases between the two germline ends. CDR1 is SNHLY and CDR2 is FYNNEI in the germline V gene. The CDR3 spans 14 residues. The CDR3 here is CASKKQGGNQPQHF. The CDR3 DNA sequence: TGTGCCAGCAAGAAACAGGGCGGGAATCAGCCCCAGCATTTT.

This clonotype has a handful of counts. CDR3 DNA sequence: TGTGCCAGCAGCACGGGACGAAAAGAGACCCAGTACTTC. Protein product: CASSTGRKETQYF. The V call is TRBV12-3 or TRBV12-4, the J call TRBJ2-5; D may be TRBD1 or TRBD2 (5 bases each). The CDR3 is 13 amino acids. With 6 bases removed from V and 3 bases from J, the gap between germline ends came to 11 bases.

In this sample, this clonotype turned up many times. V is TRBV11-2 and J is TRBJ1-2, with 7 bases lining up with TRBD1. Per germline, CDR1 SGHAT and CDR2 FQNNGV. The CDR3 covers 14 residues. V lost 6 bases, J lost 3 bases, and 7 bases stayed unmatched. DNA for the CDR3: TGTGCCAGCAGTTACCCAACAGGGGACTATGGCTACACCTTC. Translating it yields CASSYPTGDYGYTF. The full variable domain, in which reference TRBV11-2 and TRBJ1-2 provide the parts outside the CDR3, is EAGVAQSPRYKIIEKRQSVAFWCNPISGHATLYWYQQILGQGPKLLIQFQNNGVVDDSQLPKDRFSAERLKGVDSTLKIQPAKLEDSAVYLCASSYPTGDYGYTFGSGTRLTVV.

This clonotype showed up just a few times. This sequence joins TRBV9 and TRBJ2-1, with 16 bases fitting TRBD2. Germline values: CDR1 SGDLS, CDR2 YYNGEE. The CDR3 is made up of 16 amino acids. Losses at the gene ends were 0 bases for V and 11 bases for J; bases not matched to a gene: 5. The CDR3 region is CASSVEGTSGRAKQFF. The CDR3, as DNA: TGTGCCAGCAGCGTAGAAGGGACTAGCGGGAGGGCCAAGCAGTTCTTC.

This clonotype was counted at least ten times. The chain employs TRBV4-2 and TRBJ2-4, with a weak D call TRBD1 (5 bases). The V end lost 0 bases, the J end lost 2 bases, and 14 bases lay between the germline ends. The CDR3 covers 17 residues. Looked up from germline, CDR1 is LGHNA and CDR2 is YNFKEQ. CDR3 protein: CASSQDPQGMTKNIQYF. DNA for the CDR3: TGTGCCAGCAGCCAAGATCCCCAGGGTATGACCAAAAACATTCAGTACTTC.

The chain has TRBV27 and TRBJ2-7; the match to TRBD1 covers 12 bases. Per germline, CDR1 MNHEY and CDR2 SMNVEV (reference sequence). V lost 4 bases, J lost 6 bases, and 10 bases stayed unmatched. The CDR3 has 16 amino acids. The DNA of the CDR3 is TGTGCCAGCAGTTCCCCCGGGACAGGGGGCCCTGTCGAGCAGTACGTC. Translated: CASSSPGTGGPVEQYV.

Only a few counts were recorded for this clonotype. The genes are TRBV9 and TRBJ2-2; 7 nucleotides match TRBD1. After removal of 3 bases from V and 2 bases from J, the junction contained 4 bases not matched to a gene. The CDR3 spans 15 residues. CDR1 SGDLS and CDR2 YYNGEE come from the germline V gene. In DNA form, the CDR3 reads TGTGCCAGCAGCGCGGACAGGTTAAACACCGGGGAGCTGTTTTTT. Translation gives CASSADRLNTGELFF.

There are many counts of this clonotype. The genes are TRBV29-1 and TRBJ2-1; no definite D call. This CDR3 is built from 10 residues. V shed 5 bases and J shed 10 bases, with 9 bases lying between them. Germline V gene lookup returns CDR1 SQVTM and CDR2 ANQGSEA. For the CDR3, the DNA is TGCAGCGTTCGGGCCGGGGAGCAGTTCTTC. It is translated as CSVRAGEQFF.

This clonotype was detected ten times or more. A junction end diverges from the germline sequence, so it may reflect a read error. This chain uses TRBV20-1 with TRBJ1-1; the match to TRBD1 covers 7 bases. CDR1 is DFQATT and CDR2 is SNEGSKA in the germline V gene (reference sequence). The CDR3 contains 12 residues. CDR3: CSARDVRGQAFF. The CDR3 DNA is TGCAGTGCTCGAGATGTTAGGGGGCAGGCTTTCTTT.

In its sample, this clonotype was seen many times. The gene calls are TRBV29-1 and TRBJ2-7, with D perhaps matching TRBD2 (6 bases). The CDR3 is 12 amino acids. Germline CDR1 reads SQVTM; CDR2 reads ANQGSEA. V lost 7 bases, J lost 1 base, and 11 bases lay in between. Written as DNA, the CDR3 is TGCAGCGCCGGGACTTCTTCCTACGAGCAGTACTTC. It yields the protein CSAGTSSYEQYF.

The table lists this clonotype with many counts. The chain joins TRBV21-1 to TRBJ2-1; the table gives TRBD2 as D, unverified against the DNA. TRBV21-1 is a listed pseudogene. The CDR3 covers 17 residues. The CDR3 DNA reads as TGTGCCAGCAGTCCTCCCCGACTAGCGGGAGGTGGTAATGAGCAGTTCTTC. Its translation: CASSPPRLAGGGNEQFF.

In its sample, this clonotype was seen a few times. This chain links TRBV28 with TRBJ2-7; TRBD1 is a possible D gene (6 bases). V lost 7 bases and J 3 bases, leaving 19 bases between the germline ends. The CDR3 covers 15 residues. Per the germline V gene, CDR1 is MDHEN and CDR2 is SYDVKM. Here the CDR3 reads CASTEQGSRSYEQYF. In DNA form, the CDR3 reads TGTGCCAGCACAGAACAGGGTTCACGTAGCTACGAGCAGTACTTC. The full variable domain, rest sourced from reference TRBV28 and TRBJ2-7, is DVKVTQSSRYLVKRTGEKVFLECVQDMDHENMFWYRQDPGLGLRLIYFSYDVKMKEKGDIPEGYSVSREKKERFSLILESASTNQTSMYLCASTEQGSRSYEQYFGPGTRLTVT.

This sequence joins TRBV6-2 or TRBV6-3 and TRBJ2-2; the match to TRBD2 covers 8 bases. With 3 bases clipped from V and 4 bases from J, the junction kept 10 bases outside the gene matches. The CDR3 contains 17 residues. The germline V gene encodes CDR1 MNHEY and CDR2 SVGEGT. The DNA of the CDR3 is TGTGCCAGCAGTTATTCCGGGAGGGCCTATGGCACCGGGGAGCTGTTTTTT. Its protein is CASSYSGRAYGTGELFF.

This clonotype came up a few times. The chain links TRBV20-1 to TRBJ1-1; D ambiguous. Germline CDR1 is DFQATT and CDR2 is SNEGSKA (reference sequence). CDR3 size: 13 residues. V lost 2 bases to trimming and J lost 5 bases, with 12 bases between them. The CDR3 nucleotides read TGCAGTGCTAGATCGCAGGCCTGGACTGAAGCTTTCTTT. Protein: CSARSQAWTEAFF.

This clonotype appeared a few times. The chain combines TRBV6-5 with TRBJ2-7, with D maybe TRBD1 (6 bases). Trimming removed 4 bases at V and 2 bases at J, with 12 bases between. Germline V gene sequence: CDR1 MNHEY, CDR2 SVGAGI. This CDR3 is built from 14 residues. CDR3 coding DNA: TGTGCCAGCAGTTCCACAGGGTCAACCTACGAGCAGTACTTC. Encoded protein: CASSSTGSTYEQYF.

Only a few counts were recorded for this clonotype. CDR3: CASKEDSKLFF. Written as DNA, the CDR3 is TGTGCCAGCAAAGAAGACTCCAAACTGTTTTTT. V gene TRBV6-1 combines with J gene TRBJ1-4, with D hard to call. This CDR3 is 11 amino acids long. CDR1 is MNHNS and CDR2 is SASEGT in the germline V gene. The V end was cut by 7 bases, the J end by 11 bases, with 11 bases between.

The gene calls are TRBV7-2 and TRBJ2-3; D uncertain. The CDR3 consists of 15 residues. From germline, CDR1 is SGHTA and CDR2 FQGNSA. V shed 4 bases and J shed 2 bases, with 13 bases lying between them. CDR3 in amino acids: CASSSRGVLTDTQYF. The CDR3 bases are TGTGCCAGCAGCTCAAGAGGAGTACTCACAGATACGCAGTATTTT.

The rearrangement uses TRBV5-5 and TRBJ2-3; 10 nucleotides agree with TRBD1. CDR3 length equals 16 residues. The germline V gene has CDR1 SGHKS and CDR2 YYEKEE (reference sequence). V was pared by 4 bases and J by 3 bases, with 8 bases of the junction left unmatched. CDR3 sequence (DNA): TGTGCCAGCAGCCCGGCACGGACAGGGGGGACAGATACGCAGTATTTT. It codes for CASSPARTGGTDTQYF.

Many counts were recorded for this clonotype. In nucleotides, the CDR3 is TGCGCCAGCAGCCAAGATGGGGGTGACGAGCAGTACTTC. Its translation is CASSQDGGDEQYF. The rearrangement links TRBV4-3 to TRBJ2-7; D tentatively fits TRBD1 or TRBD2 (5 bases each). The CDR3 is 13 amino acids. Germline-derived CDR1 and CDR2 are LGHNA and YSLEER. The V end lost 0 bases, the J end lost 5 bases, and 8 bases lay between the germline ends.

Points on this clonotype: The junction and the germline gene differ at one end; a read error may be behind it. CDR3 loop: CASSLSNQLRSYKQYF. The CDR3 DNA reads TGTGCCAGCAGTTTGTCAAACCAGTTGAGATCCTACAAGCAGTACTTC. V and J are TRBV28 and TRBJ2-7, with D unclear. Per germline, CDR1 MDHEN and CDR2 SYDVKM. The CDR3 runs to 16 residues.

J is TRBJ1-2 and V is TRBV4-3; 7 nucleotides line up with TRBD1. The length of the CDR3 is 17 residues. Germline values: CDR1 LGHNA, CDR2 YSLEER. The J segment lost 3 bases and the V segment lost 4 bases, leaving 14 bases of the junction unmatched. The CDR3 region is CASSRLGTARIYYGYTF. CDR3 in DNA: TGCGCCAGCAGCCGCCTAGGGACAGCGAGAATCTACTATGGCTACACCTTC.

V and J are TRBV29-1 and TRBJ2-2; no firm D call. V gave up 3 bases and J gave up 7 bases, with 12 bases separating them. Germline loops: CDR1 SQVTM, CDR2 ANQGSEA. The CDR3 is 13 amino acids. The CDR3 spells CSVDDTTHGELFF. CDR3 in DNA: TGCAGCGTTGATGACACCACCCACGGGGAGCTGTTTTTT.

This chain connects TRBV20-1 to TRBJ2-7; 7 bases map to TRBD1. The germline gives CDR1 DFQATT, CDR2 SNEGSKA (reference sequence). The CDR3 consists of 13 residues. V dropped 6 bases and J dropped 2; count of bases not matched to a gene: 7. The CDR3 sequence is CSAGQPLAYEQYV. The CDR3 nucleotides are TGCAGTGCGGGACAGCCGCTTGCCTACGAGCAGTACGTC.

There are a few counts of this clonotype. The chain has TRBV10-2 and TRBJ2-7; 7 bases line up with TRBD1. Germline assignment: CDR1 WSHSY and CDR2 SAAADI. J lost 5 bases, V lost 6 bases, and 7 bases had no gene match. The CDR3 has 13 amino acids. CDR3 protein: CASRDPGQDEQYV. The CDR3 DNA reads TGCGCCAGCAGGGACCCTGGACAGGACGAGCAGTACGTC.

The chain links TRBV5-1 to TRBJ2-3; D not certain. The V end lost 3 bases, the J end lost 1 base, and 12 bases lay between the germline ends. Looked up from germline, CDR1 is SGHRS and CDR2 is YFSETQ. The CDR3 length is 15 residues. CDR3 region: CASSSGNWGTDTQYF. CDR3 DNA: TGCGCCAGCAGCTCGGGCAACTGGGGCACAGATACGCAGTATTTT.

This clonotype was found a few times. This chain joins TRBV29-1 and TRBJ2-1; the match to TRBD1 covers 7 bases. V lost 3 bases and J lost 5; bases outside the gene matches: 4. The CDR3 has 13 amino acids. Germline CDR1 reads SQVTM; CDR2 reads ANQGSEA. The CDR3 DNA is TGCAGCGTTGATGACAGGGACGACAATGAGCAGTTCTTC. This translates into CSVDDRDDNEQFF.